One and the same sample provided the 17 T cell receptor beta chains below, sequenced in a study of T cells after yellow fever vaccination (dated by TCRdb to the late 2010s). Library construction relied on 5' RACE. Sequencing was performed on an Illumina HiSeq 2500. Using fastp at Q25 and MiXCR, TCRdb reprocessed the public reads and kept productive beta chains. Every CDR3 protein is listed once, alongside the most common genes and DNA of its rows. For this sample the table gives around 160,000 distinct CDR3 sequences, of which less than 9% were detected only once. Roughly 2.5% of the sample rests with the top ten. Interpreted using the paper, the treatment or condition label stands for: live attenuated yellow fever vaccine strain. This specimen consisted of CD4+ T cells sorted from PBMCs, obtained less than 6 days after the first yellow fever vaccination. These receptor sequences come from a man aged 18 to 30 who received the YFV17D yellow fever vaccine.

This clonotype was detected many times. This chain connects TRBV6-2 or TRBV6-3 to TRBJ1-5; 8 bases line up with TRBD1. The V gene end was trimmed by 7 bases and the J gene end by 2 bases; junction bases not matched to a gene: 7. The germline gives CDR1 MNHEY, CDR2 SVGEGT. The CDR3 has 15 residues. The CDR3 DNA follows: TGTGCCAGCACCCCGACAGGGGCGGGCAATCAGCCCCAGCATTTT. This codes for CASTPTGAGNQPQHF.

This clonotype has a count of ten or more. This rearrangement joins TRBV29-1 to TRBJ1-2; 7 nucleotides align to TRBD1. CDR1 is SQVTM and CDR2 is ANQGSEA in the germline V gene. CDR3 length: 12 residues. The CDR3, as DNA: TGCATCACAGGGGACCCAAACTATGGCTACACCTTC. This sequence encodes CITGDPNYGYTF. Full variable domain (outside the CDR3, taken from reference TRBV29-1 and TRBJ1-2): SAVISQKPSRDICQRGTSLTIQCQVDSQVTMMFWYRQQPGQSLTLIATANQGSEATYESGFVIDKFPISRPNLTFSTLTVSNMSPEDSSIYLCITGDPNYGYTFGSGTRLTVV.

This clonotype occurred many times. The rearrangement joins TRBV4-1 to TRBJ2-3, with 10 bases aligning to TRBD1. CDR3 length: 16 amino acids. V lost 6 bases and J lost 1; bases outside the gene matches: 7. Germline V gives CDR1 MGHRA, CDR2 YSYEKL. CDR3 sequence (DNA): TGCGCCAGCAGACCGGGACAGGGGATGGGCACAGATACGCAGTATTTT. Encoded protein: CASRPGQGMGTDTQYF.

This clonotype showed up just a few times. The rearrangement joins TRBV4-1 to TRBJ1-2; 8 bases fit TRBD1. The trim removed 2 bases at V and 3 bases at J, leaving 8 bases unmatched. In germline, CDR1 is MGHRA, CDR2 YSYEKL. The CDR3 is made up of 16 amino acids. The CDR3 region has the DNA TGCGCCAGCAGCCAACCTACAGGGGGTGTTCACTATGGCTACACCTTC. Its translation: CASSQPTGGVHYGYTF.

This clonotype was observed a handful of times. CDR3 DNA sequence: TGTGCCAGCTCACCACGGACTACCAACTATGGCTACACCTTC. Residues: CASSPRTTNYGYTF. The V call is TRBV18, the J call TRBJ1-2; D is ambiguous. Germline V lookup: CDR1 KGHSH, CDR2 LQKENI. V was pared by 1 base and J by 2 bases, with 8 bases between. The CDR3 covers 14 residues. Based on the CDR3 plus reference TRBV18 and TRBJ1-2, the full variable domain is NAGVMQNPRHLVRRRGQEARLRCSPMKGHSHVYWYRQLPEEGLKFMVYLQKENIIDESGMPKERFSAEFPKEGPSILRIQQVVRGDSAAYFCASSPRTTNYGYTFGSGTRLTVV.

Only a few counts were recorded for this clonotype. The chain carries TRBV5-1 and TRBJ2-6, with D possibly being TRBD1 or TRBD2 (5 bases each). V was trimmed by 4 bases and J by 4 bases, leaving 15 bases between them. This CDR3 region has 16 residues. CDR1 SGHRS and CDR2 YFSETQ come from the germline V gene. For the CDR3, the DNA is TGCGCCAGCAGCGTCGTCCAGGGACCCGGGGCCAACGTCCTGACTTTC. Translated: CASSVVQGPGANVLTF.

This clonotype was observed at least ten times. This chain joins TRBV10-3 and TRBJ2-3; tentative D call: TRBD2 (6 bases). CDR1 and CDR2 (germline): ENHRY, SYGVKD. Trimming took off 7 bases at V and 2 bases at J, with 13 bases between the two ends. This CDR3 contains 14 residues. The CDR3 nucleotides are TGTGCCATCAAAGTCGGAGGGTACACAGATACGCAGTATTTT. Encoded protein: CAIKVGGYTDTQYF.

At least ten counts were recorded for this clonotype. V gene TRBV10-3 combines with J gene TRBJ2-7; D perhaps matches TRBD1 (5 bases). Germline CDR1 reads ENHRY; CDR2 reads SYGVKD. Deletions cut 7 bases from V and 4 bases from J, with 11 bases between. This CDR3 contains 12 residues. DNA of the CDR3: TGTGCCATCATGGACAACATGTACGAGCAGTACGTC. This codes for CAIMDNMYEQYV.

This clonotype has a count of ten or more. V and J are TRBV5-1 and TRBJ2-1; a possible D gene is TRBD1 (6 bases). The germline V gene has CDR1 SGHRS and CDR2 YFSETQ. The CDR3 has 14 amino acids. V was pared by 4 bases and J by 6 bases, with 14 bases between. The CDR3 DNA reads as TGCGCCAGCAGCCCGGACAGTCGAACCAATGAGCAGTTCTTC. Translating gives CASSPDSRTNEQFF.

The V gene is TRBV7-9, the J gene TRBJ1-1; D gene ambiguous. In germline, CDR1 is SEHNR, CDR2 FQNEAQ (reference sequence). This CDR3 contains 14 residues. The V gene lost 0 bases and the J gene lost 10 bases, with 15 bases spanning the gap. In DNA, the CDR3 is TGTGCCAGCAGCTTAGCGGGGTCGGCCCGGACAGCTTTCTTT. It specifies CASSLAGSARTAFF. Looking up the rest from reference TRBV7-9 and TRBJ1-1 gives the full variable domain: DTGVSQNPRHKITKRGQNVTFRCDPISEHNRLYWYRQTLGQGPEFLTYFQNEAQLEKSRLLSDRFSAERPKGSFSTLEIQRTEQGDSAMYLCASSLAGSARTAFFGQGTRLTVV.

This clonotype was observed a handful of times. The chain carries TRBV7-3 and TRBJ1-1; D ambiguous. The CDR3 spans 14 residues. The germline V gene has CDR1 SGHTA and CDR2 FQGTGA. V lost 5 bases and J lost 1, with 11 bases in between. The CDR3: CASSATNRNTEAFF. CDR3 nucleotide sequence: TGTGCCAGCAGCGCAACTAACAGGAACACTGAAGCTTTCTTT. The full variable domain, completed using reference TRBV7-3 and TRBJ1-1, is GAGVSQTPSNKVTEKGKYVELRCDPISGHTALYWYRQSLGQGPEFLIYFQGTGAADDSGLPNDRFFAVRPEGSVSTLKIQRTERGDSAVYLCASSATNRNTEAFFGQGTRLTVV.

This clonotype was counted between two and nine times. The V and J genes are TRBV4-1 and TRBJ1-1; TRBD1 might be the D (6 bases). Germline lookup yields CDR1 MGHRA and CDR2 YSYEKL. The CDR3 covers 15 residues. The V end lost 2 bases, the J end lost 5 bases, and 15 bases lay between the germline ends. CDR3 nucleotides: TGCGCCAGCAGCCAAACTACCCAGGGGAATACTGAAGCTTTCTTT. It translates to CASSQTTQGNTEAFF.

The CDR3 bases are TGCGCCAGCAGCCTTAGGACAGGGGGCAACAATTCACCCCTCCACTTT. Its translation: CASSLRTGGNNSPLHF. The chain employs TRBV4-3 and TRBJ1-6, with 11 positions matching TRBD1. The ends lost 4 bases at V and 7 bases at J; junction bases unmatched: 6. Germline V CDR1 and CDR2: LGHNA, YSLEER. This CDR3 comprises 16 residues.

This clonotype was seen a few times. The chain employs TRBV7-2 and TRBJ2-2; 8 nucleotides line up with TRBD1. CDR1 is SGHTA and CDR2 is FQGNSA in the germline V gene. With V trimmed by 5 bases and J by 5 bases, 7 bases remained unmatched. This CDR3 has 15 residues. The DNA of the CDR3 is TGTGCCAGCAGCAACCGGGACAGGATGACCGGGGAGCTGTTTTTT. This gives the protein CASSNRDRMTGELFF.

Ten or more counts support this clonotype. The rearrangement links TRBV4-3 to TRBJ2-7; 11 bases match TRBD1. This CDR3 has 19 residues. The J segment lost 0 bases and the V segment lost 1 base, leaving 11 bases of the junction unmatched. The germline V gene has CDR1 LGHNA and CDR2 YSLEER. The CDR3, as DNA: TGCGCCAGCAGCCAAGCACGGGACAGGGGGGAAAGTATCTCCTACGAGCAGTACTTC. This codes for CASSQARDRGESISYEQYF.

This clonotype turned up a few times. The chain recombines TRBV12-3 or TRBV12-4 with TRBJ1-4, with D perhaps matching TRBD1 (6 bases). The CDR3 sequence is 14 residues long. Trimming left V 4 bases short and J 3 bases short, with 9 bases between. CDR3 DNA sequence: TGTGCCAGCAGTTCAGACAGGTCTAATGAAAAACTGTTTTTT. Amino acids: CASSSDRSNEKLFF.

This clonotype occurred many times. J is TRBJ1-1 and V is TRBV12-3 or TRBV12-4, with 10 bases lining up with TRBD1. The CDR3 extends over 14 amino acids. With 5 bases clipped from V and 0 bases from J, the junction kept 0 bases outside the gene matches. CDR3 sequence: CASSGTGVNTEAFF. In nucleotides, the CDR3 is TGTGCCAGCAGTGGGACAGGGGTGAACACTGAAGCTTTCTTT.